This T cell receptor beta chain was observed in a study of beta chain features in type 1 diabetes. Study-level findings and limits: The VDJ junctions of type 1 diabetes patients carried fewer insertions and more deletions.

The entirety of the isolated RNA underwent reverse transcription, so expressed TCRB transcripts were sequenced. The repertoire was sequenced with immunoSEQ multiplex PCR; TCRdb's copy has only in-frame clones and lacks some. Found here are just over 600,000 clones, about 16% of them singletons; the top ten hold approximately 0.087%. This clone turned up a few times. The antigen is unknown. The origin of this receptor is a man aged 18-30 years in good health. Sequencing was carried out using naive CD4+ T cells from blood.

CDR3 sequence: CASSSIRTGNHEQYF. In DNA, the CDR3 is TGTGCCAGCAGCTCAATACGGACAGGGAACCACGAGCAGTACTTC. The chain links TRBV7-6 to TRBJ2-7; 8 nucleotides match TRBD1. J lost 5 bases, V lost 4 bases, and 10 bases had no gene match. In germline, CDR1 is SGHVS, CDR2 FNYEAQ. The CDR3 has 15 residues.